These T cell receptor beta chains were read from a single sample in a study of follicular helper T cells after annual influenza vaccination. Assay used: immunoSEQ multiplex PCR; TCRdb lists only in-frame clones, some missing. The data contain about 10,000 clones, about four fifths of them singletons. The sample consisted of CXCR5- memory CD4+ T cells sorted from blood, taken 7 days after influenza vaccination. Receptors originate from an adult who received the influenza vaccine. Both conserved end residues are part of each CDR3. Each record gives: D gene, J gene, V gene, clone size, CDR3 DNA, CDR3 protein. D genes are given only for firm matches. Clone size is stated in some rows and not others, as once, few, many or a class when expanded.

>TRBD1|TRBJ1-6|TRBV7-3|once
TGTGCCAGCAGCTTAATGGCACAGGGGTATAATTCACCCCTCCACTTT
CASSLMAQGYNSPLHF
>NA|TRBJ2-3|TRBV10-1|NA
TGCGCCAGCAGCGTTTCCGACCGAGATACGCAGTATTTT
CASSVSDRDTQYF
>NA|TRBJ2-1|TRBV10-1|NA
TGCGCCAGCAGTGTGACGAGCAATGAGCAGTTCTTC
CASSVTSNEQFF
>NA|TRBJ1-1|TRBV28|NA
TGTGCCAGCAGTCTCGGTTCCACAGGGAACACTGAAGCTTTCTTT
CASSLGSTGNTEAFF
>NA|TRBJ1-5|TRBV28|NA
TGTGCCAGCAGCCCGGACTTTAGCAATCAGCCCCAGCATTTT
CASSPDFSNQPQHF
>TRBD1|TRBJ2-5|TRBV6-5|NA
TGTGCCAGCAGTTACTCCGTGCAGGGGGCAGGAGAGACCCAGTACTTC
CASSYSVQGAGETQYF
>NA|TRBJ1-3|TRBV5-4|NA
TGTGCCAGCAGTCAACAGGGAAGTGGAAACACCATATATTTT
CASSQQGSGNTIYF
>NA|TRBJ1-1|TRBV7-2|once
TGTGCCAGCAGCTTAGGATCGACTTGGGGGATTTCCACTGAAGCTTTCTTT
CASSLGSTWGISTEAFF
>NA|TRBJ1-4|TRBV25-1|NA
TGTGCCAGCAGTCCCTGGGGCCACCCTGGGGAAAAACTGTTTTTT
CASSPWGHPGEKLFF
>NA|TRBJ1-1|TRBV20-1|few
TGCAGTGCCGGGTTGAACACTGAAGCTTTCTTT
CSAGLNTEAFF
>TRBD1|TRBJ1-2|TRBV6-5|few
TGTGCCAGCAGGATCGGACAGGGGAGGTATGGCTACACCTTC
CASRIGQGRYGYTF
>NA|TRBJ1-1|TRBV7-9|NA
TGTGCCAGCAGCTTAGCGCTTCGGGGGCGGGAAGCTTTCTTT
CASSLALRGREAFF
>NA|TRBJ2-6|TRBV7-2|NA
TGTGCCAGCAGCCAAAGGACCGCCATCCCGACTGGGGCCAACGTCCTGACTTTC
CASSQRTAIPTGANVLTF
>TRBD2|TRBJ2-1|TRBV9|NA
TGTGCCAGCAGCGTAGTAGGGCTAGCGGCGTACAATGAGCAGTTCTTC
CASSVVGLAAYNEQFF
>TRBD1|TRBJ1-1|TRBV28|NA
TGTGCCAGCAGTTTAAGGACAGGGAGGGGCACTGAAGCTTTCTTT
CASSLRTGRGTEAFF
>TRBD2|TRBJ2-7|TRBV5-1|NA
TGCGCCAGCAGACCAGGGACTAGCGGAGCCTACGAGCAGTACTTC
CASRPGTSGAYEQYF
>NA|TRBJ1-1|TRBV30|NA
TGTGCCTGGAGTTGGGCCGCGAACACTGAAGCTTTCTTT
CAWSWAANTEAFF
>NA|TRBJ2-5|TRBV11-2|NA
TGTGCCACCAAAAGGAGCCCTGGCGAGACCCAGTACTTC
CATKRSPGETQYF
>NA|TRBJ2-7|TRBV6-6|NA
TGTGCCAGCAGAAGGGCCCTGGGGGGCGAGCAGTACTTC
CASRRALGGEQYF
>TRBD1|TRBJ2-5|TRBV4-3|NA
TGCGCCAGCAGTTCCCATTTCTCAGGGACAGGCCAAGAGACCCAGTACTTC
CASSSHFSGTGQETQYF
>TRBD1|TRBJ2-7|TRBV7-9|NA
TGTGCCAGCAGCCCTCCGGGACAGGGCTACGAGCAGTACTTC
CASSPPGQGYEQYF
>TRBD1|TRBJ1-6|TRBV28|NA
TGTGCCAGCAGTTTAGGCACCGGGACAGGAGATTCACCCCTCCACTTT
CASSLGTGTGDSPLHF
>TRBD1|TRBJ2-1|TRBV7-8|NA
TGTGCCAGCAGCCCTACAGGGGGCGCGATCAATGAGCAGTTCTTC
CASSPTGGAINEQFF
>NA|TRBJ1-2|TRBV5-1|few
TGCGCCAGCAGCGTCGGGGGGAACTCTAACTATGGCTACACCTTC
CASSVGGNSNYGYTF
>NA|TRBJ1-5|TRBV6-9|NA
TGTGCCAGCAGTTCCGTGGGCAATCAGCCCCAGCATTTT
CASSSVGNQPQHF
>NA|TRBJ2-2|TRBV5-6|few
TGTGCCAGCAGCTCAGGACTGACTAGGGGGGAGCTGTTTTTT
CASSSGLTRGELFF
>TRBD1|TRBJ2-7|TRBV4-3|NA
TGCGCCAGCAGCTCTGACAGGGAAGGCGAGCAGTACTTC
CASSSDREGEQYF
>NA|TRBJ2-7|TRBV11-2|NA
TGTGCCAGCAGCTTAGTCGGCTACGAGCAGTACTTC
CASSLVGYEQYF
>NA|TRBJ2-7|TRBV5-5|few
TGTGCCAGCAGCTTGGGCAGAGACTACGAGCAGTACTTC
CASSLGRDYEQYF
>NA|TRBJ2-1|TRBV6-1|NA
TGTGCCAGCAGTGCTTCGTTCACTAGCTTGGGCTACAATGAGCAGTTCTTC
CASSASFTSLGYNEQFF
>TRBD1|TRBJ2-1|TRBV7-6|NA
TGTGCCAGCAGCCGAGGCGACAGGGATTACAATGAGCAGTTCTTC
CASSRGDRDYNEQFF
>NA|TRBJ1-1|TRBV5-4|NA
TGTGCCAGCAGCTCCTACACGAACACTGAAGCTTTCTTT
CASSSYTNTEAFF
>NA|TRBJ2-3|TRBV9|once
TGTGCCAGCAGCGTAGCTGCGACGGTTAGCACAGATACGCAGTATTTT
CASSVAATVSTDTQYF
>NA|TRBJ1-2|TRBV21-1|NA
TGTGCCAGCAGCAAATCAGAAGGCAGAGATGGCTACACCTTC
CASSKSEGRDGYTF
>TRBD2|TRBJ2-1|TRBV15|NA
TGTGCCACCAGCGCAGACCTAGCGGTGGCATCTGAGCAGTTCTTC
CATSADLAVASEQFF
>TRBD1|TRBJ1-1|TRBV4-3|NA
TGCGCCAGCAGCCAAGATTTACCAGGTCGGGGACAGGGAATATGGACTGAAGCTTTCTTT
CASSQDLPGRGQGIWTEAFF
>NA|TRBJ1-5|TRBV18|once
TGTGCCAGCTCACCACCGTACAGTCGTCAGCCCCAGCATTTT
CASSPPYSRQPQHF
>NA|TRBJ2-7|TRBV7-9|NA
TGTGCCAGCAGCCCCCTGGGGAGGTCAAGCTCCTACGAGCAGTACTTC
CASSPLGRSSSYEQYF
>NA|TRBJ1-5|TRBV30|few
TGTGCCTGGAGTGTAAAGGGAAAGCAGCCCCAGCATTTT
CAWSVKGKQPQHF
>NA|TRBJ1-4|TRBV5-1|NA
TGCGCTAGCAGCTTGAATATTGATGAAAAACTGTTTTTT
CASSLNIDEKLFF
>NA|TRBJ1-5|TRBV6-1|few
TGTGCCAGCAGTGCATCTCGACAGTTGAGCAATCAGCCCCAGCATTTT
CASSASRQLSNQPQHF
>NA|TRBJ1-2|TRBV29-1|NA
TGCAGCGTTGAAGGTCGGGGACGCAACTATGGCTACACCTTC
CSVEGRGRNYGYTF
>TRBD1|TRBJ1-2|TRBV4-3|NA
TGCGCCAGCAGCCAATATCCGGGACAGGGGGCCGTTAACTATGGCTACACCTTC
CASSQYPGQGAVNYGYTF
>TRBD1|TRBJ2-7|TRBV14|few
TGTGCCAGCAGCTTCCACCCGGGACAGGGGACCTACGAGCAGTACTTC
CASSFHPGQGTYEQYF
>TRBD1|TRBJ1-1|TRBV10-3|NA
TGTGCCATCAGGACCGGGACAGCGAACACTGAAGCTTTCTTT
CAIRTGTANTEAFF
>NA|TRBJ1-2|TRBV18|NA
TGTGCCAGCTCCCTGGAAGAGGTGGGCTACACCTTC
CASSLEEVGYTF
>TRBD1|TRBJ2-7|TRBV19|NA
TGTGCCAGTACCCACAGAGGGGGACAGGCCCCCTACGAGCAGTACTTC
CASTHRGGQAPYEQYF
>TRBD2|TRBJ2-4|TRBV7-2|NA
TGTGCCAGCAGCCGTTCGGGGGGGCGTGAAAACATTCAGTACTTC
CASSRSGGRENIQYF
>TRBD2|TRBJ2-5|TRBV5-1|NA
TGCGCCAGCAGCCTGGGACTAGCGGGAGTGGGGGAGACCCAGTACTTC
CASSLGLAGVGETQYF